A single sample gave rise to the 26 T cell receptor beta chains below, sequenced in a study of blood T cell repertoires in COVID-19. Measured with immunoSEQ multiplex PCR; TCRdb has only the in-frame clones, and not every one. Of approximately 200,000 clones listed, about 86% are singletons. The sequenced material came from peripheral blood. The receptors were gathered from a woman aged 60-75 years with acute or convalescent COVID-19.

The chain combines TRBV5-4 with TRBJ2-2, with 8 bases matching TRBD2. V gave up 4 bases and J gave up 0 bases; unmatched junction bases: 8. The CDR3 loop spans 17 amino acids. The V gene's germline CDR1 is SGHNT and CDR2 YYREEE (reference sequence). In DNA, the CDR3 is TGTGCCAGCAGCGAGGGAGGGCGGGGGGCGAACACCGGGGAGCTGTTTTTT. Translating gives CASSEGGRGANTGELFF.

J is TRBJ2-7 and V is TRBV5-3; 9 bases align to TRBD1. TRBV5-3 is noted as an ORF with a role that remains uncertain. V shed 2 bases, J shed 3 bases, and the junction held 15 bases outside the gene matches. This CDR3 region has 18 residues. This CDR3 reads CARSFPPPRQGDDYEQYF. The CDR3, as DNA: TGTGCCAGAAGCTTCCCCCCTCCGCGACAGGGGGACGACTACGAGCAGTACTTC.

V gene TRBV18 combines with J gene TRBJ2-3, with D possibly matching TRBD2 (5 bases). V lost 6 bases and J 2 bases, leaving 15 bases between the germline ends. Germline values: CDR1 KGHSH, CDR2 LQKENI. The CDR3 sequence is 15 residues long. CDR3 bases: TGTGCCAGCTCCATCAGCGGTTCGGCCACAGATACGCAGTATTTT. Translated, it gives CASSISGSATDTQYF. The whole variable domain, filled in from reference TRBV18 and TRBJ2-3, reads NAGVMQNPRHLVRRRGQEARLRCSPMKGHSHVYWYRQLPEEGLKFMVYLQKENIIDESGMPKERFSAEFPKEGPSILRIQQVVRGDSAAYFCASSISGSATDTQYFGPGTRLTVL.

This sequence joins TRBV5-5 and TRBJ1-6, with 7 bases fitting TRBD1. Germline-derived CDR1 and CDR2 are SGHKS and YYEKEE (reference sequence). The junction had 8 bases not matched to a gene; V was cut back by 2 bases and J by 9 bases. This CDR3 is 15 amino acids long. The CDR3 here is CASSFETGRISPLHF. The CDR3 DNA reads as TGTGCCAGCAGCTTTGAGACAGGGCGCATTTCACCCCTCCACTTT.

J is TRBJ1-6 and V is TRBV11-2, with D hard to call. V lost 3 bases to trimming and J lost 3 bases, with 6 bases between them. CDR3 length equals 14 residues. The germline gives CDR1 SGHAT, CDR2 FQNNGV. CDR3 in DNA: TGTGCCAGCAGCTTTGTCCTCTATAATTCACCCCTCCACTTT. It translates to CASSFVLYNSPLHF.

The sample holds a few counts of this clone. The CDR3 nucleotides read TGTGCCAGCAGTAACACAGGGAGCTATGGCTACACCTTC. It translates to CASSNTGSYGYTF. V is TRBV6-6 and J is TRBJ1-2, with D possibly TRBD1 on 6 matching bases. This CDR3 has 13 residues. V shed 5 bases and J shed 4 bases, with 11 bases lying between them. Germline assignment: CDR1 MNHNY and CDR2 SVGAGI (reference sequence).

This clone was observed once. The chain has TRBV12-3 or TRBV12-4 and TRBJ1-2; D gene uncertain. The CDR3 is 13 residues long. V was trimmed by 5 bases and J by 8 bases, leaving 15 bases between them. CDR3 protein: CASSLGSGEGYTF. The CDR3 bases are TGTGCCAGCAGTCTTGGCTCCGGGGAGGGCTACACCTTC.

The chain uses TRBV30 and TRBJ1-1; tentative D call: TRBD1 (6 bases). Deletions cut 3 bases from V and 4 bases from J, with 18 bases between. The CDR3 sequence is 15 residues long. Germline-derived CDR1 and CDR2 are GTSNPN and SVGIG (reference sequence). The CDR3 nucleotides read TGTGCCTGGAGATTAAACAGGGCGCTTGGCACTGAAGCTTTCTTT. Translated: CAWRLNRALGTEAFF.

This chain connects TRBV19 to TRBJ1-5; 12 bases agree with TRBD1. The CDR3 totals 17 residues. After removal of 4 bases from V and 3 bases from J, the junction contained 7 bases not matched to a gene. Per germline, CDR1 LNHDA and CDR2 SQIVND (reference sequence). CDR3 amino acids: CASSTRGQGANNQPQHF. CDR3 nucleotide sequence: TGTGCCAGTAGTACCCGGGGACAGGGGGCGAACAATCAGCCCCAGCATTTT. The whole variable domain, filled in from reference TRBV19 and TRBJ1-5, reads DGGITQSPKYLFRKEGQNVTLSCEQNLNHDAMYWYRQDPGQGLRLIYYSQIVNDFQKGDIAEGYSVSREKKESFPLTVTSAQKNPTAFYLCASSTRGQGANNQPQHFGDGTRLSIL.

The genes are TRBV3-1 (or the pseudogene TRBV3-2) and TRBJ1-2; TRBD1 matches at 7 bases. CDR1 and CDR2 from the germline V gene are LGHDT and YNNKEL (reference sequence). This CDR3 has 15 residues. Trimming cost V 2 bases and J 7 bases; bases outside gene matches: 10. This CDR3 is CASSQPRGQLRGYTF. The CDR3 region has the DNA TGTGCCAGCAGCCAACCTCGGGGACAGCTTCGTGGCTACACCTTC.

The chain joins TRBV5-6 to TRBJ1-2, with D maybe TRBD1 (5 bases). Germline lookup yields CDR1 SGHDT and CDR2 YYEEEE. This CDR3 has 17 amino acids. Between the trimmed V and J ends, which lost 0 bases and 0 bases, there was a span of 15 bases. As DNA, the CDR3 is TGTGCCAGCAGCTTGGGACGAAGGGGCCGCTCTAACTATGGCTACACCTTC. This gives the protein CASSLGRRGRSNYGYTF.

The rearrangement links TRBV25-1 to TRBJ2-3; a possible D gene is TRBD2 (6 bases). Germline CDR1 reads MGHDK; CDR2 reads SYGVNS. V lost 8 bases and J 2 bases, leaving 17 bases between the germline ends. The CDR3 totals 15 residues. CDR3 sequence: CASSRPGLHTDTQYF. The CDR3 coding sequence is TGTGCCAGCTCCCGACCGGGACTGCACACAGATACGCAGTATTTT.

The V gene is TRBV12-3 or TRBV12-4, the J gene TRBJ1-1; D ambiguous. The CDR3 has 12 residues. Trimming removed 6 bases at V and 0 bases at J, with 5 bases between. The CDR3 region is CASSQLNTEAFF. CDR3 nucleotides: TGTGCCAGCAGCCAATTGAACACTGAAGCTTTCTTT.

V usage is TRBV6-5 and J usage is TRBJ2-2; TRBD1 might be the D (6 bases). V was pared by 6 bases and J by 6 bases, with 17 bases between. Germline CDR1 reads MNHEY; CDR2 reads SVGAGI. This CDR3 has 15 amino acids. The CDR3 sequence: CASSRQALFPGELFF. As DNA, the CDR3 is TGTGCCAGCAGCCGACAGGCGCTCTTCCCCGGGGAGCTGTTTTTT.

The CDR3 region has the DNA TGTGCCAGCAGCCAAGTCGGACTAGCGGGCTCAGATACGCAGTATTTT. It yields the protein CASSQVGLAGSDTQYF. The chain links TRBV4-2 to TRBJ2-3, with 11 positions matching TRBD2. The CDR3 totals 16 residues. Per germline, CDR1 LGHNA and CDR2 YNFKEQ. V gave up 1 base and J gave up 4 bases; unmatched junction bases: 4.

The chain uses TRBV9 and TRBJ2-2; no firm D call. V gave up 0 bases and J gave up 4 bases, with 4 bases separating them. Germline values: CDR1 SGDLS, CDR2 YYNGEE. CDR3 size: 13 residues. This CDR3 reads CASSVGLTGELFF. CDR3 DNA: TGTGCCAGCAGCGTAGGACTCACCGGGGAGCTGTTTTTT.

This clone was seen a handful of times. The chain combines TRBV28 with TRBJ2-7, with 12 positions matching TRBD2. Germline trimming cut 4 bases from V and 4 bases from J; bases unmatched to any gene: 5. The CDR3 is 15 residues long. Germline values: CDR1 MDHEN, CDR2 SYDVKM. This chain's CDR3 is CASSSGTSGSYEQYF. The DNA for the CDR3 is TGTGCCAGCAGTTCCGGGACTAGCGGGTCTTACGAGCAGTACTTC.

This chain links TRBV11-2 with TRBJ1-1; D gene ambiguous. V lost 1 base to trimming and J lost 1 base, with 10 bases between them. Germline V gene data show CDR1 as SGHAT and CDR2 as FQNNGV. The CDR3 runs to 15 residues. The CDR3 DNA reads as TGTGCCAGCAGCTTAGCGGGGTCAGGGAACACTGAAGCTTTCTTT. The encoded protein is CASSLAGSGNTEAFF.

The chain carries TRBV5-5 and TRBJ2-7; the D gene is possibly TRBD2 (6 bases). Per germline, CDR1 SGHKS and CDR2 YYEKEE (reference sequence). The CDR3 sequence is 13 residues long. Trimming removed 5 bases at V and 2 bases at J, with 11 bases between. CDR3 protein: CASSTDYPYEQYF. The CDR3 DNA reads TGTGCCAGCAGTACGGACTATCCCTACGAGCAGTACTTC.

Here the CDR3 reads CASSLRPPDTIYF. In DNA form, the CDR3 reads TGTGCCAGCAGTTTGCGTCCCCCGGACACCATATATTTT. The chain recombines TRBV28 with TRBJ1-3; D not certain. The CDR3 contains 13 residues. V lost 3 bases and J lost 8, with 11 bases in between. Germline CDR1 MDHEN, CDR2 SYDVKM.

This chain connects TRBV9 to TRBJ2-3; the D gene is possibly TRBD1 (5 bases). Germline CDR1 SGDLS, CDR2 YYNGEE. The CDR3 covers 14 residues. Trimming pared 4 bases from V and 3 bases from J, leaving 12 bases between. CDR3 DNA sequence: TGTGCCAGCAGCTGGGCAGGGCAGACAGATACGCAGTATTTT. Amino acids: CASSWAGQTDTQYF.

V is TRBV2 and J is TRBJ1-3; D gene unclear. The CDR3 is 14 amino acids. The V gene lost 0 bases and the J gene lost 7 bases, with 10 bases spanning the gap. Germline assignment: CDR1 SNHLY and CDR2 FYNNEI. The CDR3 is CASSEALLGNTIYF. CDR3 nucleotides: TGTGCCAGCAGTGAAGCGCTTCTCGGGAACACCATATATTTT.

The chain links TRBV19 to TRBJ1-2, with D perhaps matching TRBD1 (5 bases). The germline V gene has CDR1 LNHDA and CDR2 SQIVND (reference sequence). This CDR3 region has 14 residues. V lost 10 bases to trimming and J lost 4 bases, with 19 bases between them. CDR3 sequence (DNA): TGTGCCACCCGATCGGTAGGGGTCCCCTATGGCTACACCTTC. Translation gives CATRSVGVPYGYTF. The entire variable domain, with the rest obtained from reference TRBV19 and TRBJ1-2, is as follows: DGGITQSPKYLFRKEGQNVTLSCEQNLNHDAMYWYRQDPGQGLRLIYYSQIVNDFQKGDIAEGYSVSREKKESFPLTVTSAQKNPTAFYLCATRSVGVPYGYTFGSGTRLTVV.

V usage is TRBV6-5 and J usage is TRBJ2-7; TRBD1 matches at 9 bases. J gave up 11 bases and V 5 bases, and 4 bases lay outside the gene matches. Germline V CDR1 and CDR2: MNHEY, SVGAGI. The CDR3 contains 11 residues. The CDR3 reads CASSNRQGEYF. In nucleotides, the CDR3 is TGTGCCAGCAGTAACCGACAGGGGGAGTACTTC.

The chain employs TRBV4-3 and TRBJ2-2; D gene unclear. The CDR3 extends over 14 amino acids. Trimming shortened V by 0 bases and J by 7 bases, and 9 bases separated the two germline ends. Germline CDR1 is LGHNA and CDR2 is YSLEER. The chain's CDR3 is CASSQEVRIGELFF. DNA of the CDR3: TGCGCCAGCAGCCAAGAAGTCAGGATCGGGGAGCTGTTTTTT.

V is TRBV2 and J is TRBJ2-3; D might be TRBD2 (7 bases). The CDR3 contains 16 residues. The V end lost 6 bases, the J end lost 6 bases, and 22 bases lay between the germline ends. CDR1 and CDR2 (germline): SNHLY, FYNNEI. The CDR3: CASREPGGPAGDTQYF. The DNA for the CDR3 is TGTGCCAGCAGAGAACCCGGGGGGCCAGCCGGGGATACGCAGTATTTT.